Below are 18 T cell receptor beta chains sequenced from a single sample in a study of OX40 agonist ivuxolimab in advanced cancers. Assay: immunoSEQ multiplex PCR; the TCRdb copy retains only in-frame clones and omits some. The repertoire holds over 15,000 clones, with roughly 84% as singletons. This sample comprised CD4+ or CD8+ T cells sorted from blood, obtained in a trial of the OX40 agonist ivuxolimab. The receptors derive from an adult with an advanced solid tumor such as melanoma, head and neck, liver or kidney cancer.

This sequence joins TRBV5-1 and TRBJ1-1; D gene uncertain. This CDR3 has 14 amino acids. Germline V CDR1 and CDR2: SGHRS, YFSETQ. V lost 3 bases to trimming and J lost 6 bases, with 15 bases between them. The CDR3 nucleotides read TGCGCCAGCAGCTCCGGACGGGCTGATCCTGAAGCTTTCTTT. Its protein product is CASSSGRADPEAFF.

The rearrangement links TRBV2 to TRBJ1-5; D uncertain. Germline lookup yields CDR1 SNHLY and CDR2 FYNNEI. The CDR3 extends over 15 amino acids. Deletions cut 2 bases from V and 0 bases from J, with 8 bases between. The CDR3 DNA is TGTGCCAGCAGTGAACGAGAAATTAGCAATCAGCCCCAGCATTTT. Protein: CASSEREISNQPQHF.

A single count supports this clone. This chain connects TRBV19 to TRBJ2-2, with TRBD2 identical over 11 bases. J gave up 0 bases and V 7 bases, and 4 bases lay outside the gene matches. The germline V gene has CDR1 LNHDA and CDR2 SQIVND (reference sequence). This CDR3 contains 16 residues. The CDR3 loop reads CASNPGLAANTGELFF. As DNA, the CDR3 is TGTGCCAGTAATCCGGGACTAGCGGCGAACACCGGGGAGCTGTTTTTT.

This chain links TRBV29-1 with TRBJ2-3; D is undetermined. V was cut by 4 bases and J by 0 bases, with 11 bases left in between. Germline loops: CDR1 SQVTM, CDR2 ANQGSEA. The CDR3 extends over 14 amino acids. CDR3 loop: CSVVDAASTDTQYF. The CDR3 region has the DNA TGCAGCGTTGTTGATGCTGCTAGCACAGATACGCAGTATTTT.

The V call is TRBV6-1, the J call TRBJ2-7; 9 bases are a match to TRBD1. V lost 5 bases to trimming and J lost 3 bases; unmatched junction nucleotides: 2. The germline V gene encodes CDR1 MNHNS and CDR2 SASEGT. This CDR3 region has 13 residues. The CDR3 loop reads CASSRTGVYEQYF. DNA of the CDR3: TGTGCCAGCAGTCGGACAGGGGTCTACGAGCAGTACTTC.

This rearrangement joins TRBV14 to TRBJ2-1, with 11 bases that match TRBD2. Germline CDR1 and CDR2: SGHDN and FVKESK. The length of the CDR3 is 16 residues. Unmatched junction bases numbered 5, after V lost 2 bases and J lost 5 bases. CDR3 nucleotide sequence: TGTGCCAGCAGCCAACAATTACTAGCGGGGGACAATGAGCAGTTCTTC. Translated, it gives CASSQQLLAGDNEQFF.

The chain couples TRBV5-4 to TRBJ1-1; D not resolved. The length of the CDR3 is 12 residues. The germline CDR1 and CDR2 sequences are SGHNT and YYREEE (reference sequence). The germline V and J ends were trimmed by 4 bases and 2 bases, with 6 bases remaining between them. Here the CDR3 reads CASSAVNTEAFF. In DNA form, the CDR3 reads TGTGCCAGCAGCGCCGTCAACACTGAAGCTTTCTTT. The whole variable domain, filled in from reference TRBV5-4 and TRBJ1-1, reads ETGVTQSPTHLIKTRGQQVTLRCSSQSGHNTVSWYQQALGQGPQFIFQYYREEENGRGNFPPRFSGLQFPNYSSELNVNALELDDSALYLCASSAVNTEAFFGQGTRLTVV.

This sequence joins TRBV27 and TRBJ1-2; 7 bases map to TRBD1. V dropped 1 base and J dropped 6; count of bases not matched to a gene: 11. The CDR3 has 16 residues. The V gene's germline CDR1 is MNHEY and CDR2 SMNVEV (reference sequence). The CDR3 sequence: CASSLLSASTGHGYTF. The CDR3 nucleotides are TGTGCCAGCAGTTTATTATCCGCGTCGACAGGGCATGGCTACACCTTC.

The chain joins TRBV2 to TRBJ1-4, with TRBD1 matching 10 bases. Trimming took 5 bases from V and 0 from J; bases not matched to a gene: 6. Germline CDR1 is SNHLY and CDR2 is FYNNEI. This CDR3 is 17 amino acids long. The CDR3 DNA reads as TGTGCCAGCAGTTACGGGACAGGGGCCGCAACTAATGAAAAACTGTTTTTT. Amino acids: CASSYGTGAATNEKLFF.

The rearrangement links TRBV11-2 to TRBJ1-3, with D perhaps matching TRBD1 (6 bases). The CDR3 covers 16 residues. Between the trimmed V and J ends, which lost 0 bases and 0 bases, there was a span of 9 bases. Germline-derived CDR1 and CDR2 are SGHAT and FQNNGV. The CDR3 here is CASSLEGAISGNTIYF. CDR3 coding DNA: TGTGCCAGCAGCTTAGAGGGGGCCATCTCTGGAAACACCATATATTTT.

The chain combines TRBV4-3 with TRBJ2-3, with 9 nucleotides matching TRBD1. Germline loops: CDR1 LGHNA, CDR2 YSLEER. The CDR3 consists of 16 residues. J lost 6 bases, V lost 1 base, and 8 bases had no gene match. The CDR3: CASSQAVQGALDTQYF. CDR3 nucleotides: TGCGCCAGCAGCCAAGCGGTACAGGGGGCTCTCGATACGCAGTATTTT.

The V gene is TRBV2, the J gene TRBJ1-5, with unresolved D. The V end lost 7 bases, the J end lost 3 bases, and 10 bases lay between the germline ends. The germline CDR1 and CDR2 sequences are SNHLY and FYNNEI. The CDR3 runs 13 residues. This CDR3 reads CASKGQVNQPQHF. CDR3 in DNA: TGTGCCAGCAAGGGTCAGGTCAATCAGCCCCAGCATTTT.

The V call is TRBV7-2, the J call TRBJ2-7; 9 positions match TRBD1. The CDR3 has 13 residues. Per the germline V gene, CDR1 is SGHTA and CDR2 is FQGNSA. The V gene end was trimmed by 4 bases and the J gene end by 5 bases; junction bases not matched to a gene: 3. The CDR3 nucleotides read TGTGCCAGCAGCTCCCGGGACAGGGACGAGCAGTACTTC. Residues: CASSSRDRDEQYF.

The rearrangement uses TRBV19 and TRBJ2-2; D perhaps matches TRBD1 (6 bases). CDR1 and CDR2 from the germline V gene are LNHDA and SQIVND (reference sequence). This CDR3 region has 13 residues. V was cut by 4 bases and J by 8 bases, with 11 bases left in between. This CDR3 reads CASSTTGRGELFF. CDR3 DNA: TGTGCCAGTAGTACCACAGGGAGAGGGGAGCTGTTTTTT.

The chain links TRBV5-1 to TRBJ1-1; possible D gene TRBD1, 5 bases. The germline V gene encodes CDR1 SGHRS and CDR2 YFSETQ. The CDR3 is made up of 13 amino acids. Trimming stripped 5 bases from V and 11 bases from J, with 19 bases between. The CDR3 sequence is CASRMTDLESAFF. In DNA, the CDR3 is TGCGCCAGCAGGATGACAGATTTGGAATCGGCTTTCTTT.

The V and J genes are TRBV7-2 and TRBJ1-5; D is possibly TRBD1 (6 bases). V lost 5 bases and J 4 bases, leaving 21 bases between the germline ends. The CDR3 runs to 17 residues. The germline V gene encodes CDR1 SGHTA and CDR2 FQGNSA. The DNA for the CDR3 is TGTGCCAGCAGCCCCCACGGCGGCGGGACACGTAATCAGCCCCAGCATTTT. This codes for CASSPHGGGTRNQPQHF.

A few counts support this clone. This chain connects TRBV28 to TRBJ1-5; TRBD1 matches 7 bases. With V trimmed by 5 bases and J by 0 bases, 4 bases remained unmatched. CDR1 and CDR2 from the germline V gene are MDHEN and SYDVKM. The CDR3 runs to 15 residues. The CDR3 protein is CASSPGGNSNQPQHF. For the CDR3, the DNA is TGTGCCAGCAGTCCAGGGGGGAATAGCAATCAGCCCCAGCATTTT.

The rearrangement joins TRBV5-1 to TRBJ2-7; TRBD2 matches 13 bases. Trimming removed 1 base from V and 3 bases from J; junction bases left unmatched: 7. Per the germline V gene, CDR1 is SGHRS and CDR2 is YFSETQ. The CDR3 sequence is 17 residues long. CDR3 residues: CASSLNQLAGGLYEQYF. In DNA form, the CDR3 reads TGCGCCAGCAGCTTGAATCAACTAGCGGGGGGGCTCTACGAGCAGTACTTC.